Below, 16 T cell receptor beta chains from the same sample are listed, as sequenced in a study of T cell repertoires in cytomegalovirus infection. TCRdb re-derived calls from the reads in MiXCR, one entry per CDR3 protein. The sample holds about 900,000 distinct CDR3 sequences, roughly 30% seen once. Antigens of these TCRs are unknown. The sample consisted of cultured CD8+ T cells from PBMCs, taken from culture after CMV antigen stimulation. The source is a human donor in good health (CMV status not recorded). Some clones in this sample may be carry-over from other donors' samples.

The genes are TRBV4-1 and TRBJ2-7, with a possible D match to TRBD1 (6 bases). The V gene lost 0 bases and the J gene lost 0 bases, with 6 bases spanning the gap. The length of the CDR3 is 14 residues. Germline CDR1 is MGHRA and CDR2 is YSYEKL. CDR3 sequence reads: CASSQEDSSYEQYV. The CDR3 DNA reads TGCGCCAGCAGCCAAGAGGACAGCTCCTACGAGCAGTACGTC.

This clonotype was seen ten or more times. This chain joins TRBV7-6 and TRBJ2-3; D is perhaps TRBD2 (6 bases). Germline CDR1 SGHVS, CDR2 FNYEAQ. Trimming left V 1 base short and J 0 bases short, with 11 bases between. The CDR3 has 16 amino acids. CDR3: CASSLGYGGSTDTQYF. The DNA of the CDR3 is TGTGCCAGCAGCTTAGGCTATGGGGGGAGCACAGATACGCAGTATTTT.

The chain uses TRBV19 and TRBJ2-7; 13 bases are shared with TRBD2. The CDR3 length is 16 residues. From germline, CDR1 is LNHDA and CDR2 SQIVND (reference sequence). Trimming cost V 3 bases and J 3 bases; bases outside gene matches: 5. CDR3 DNA sequence: TGTGCCAGTAGTATGGGACTAGCGGGGCTCGGCTACGAGCAGTACTTC. Its translation: CASSMGLAGLGYEQYF.

This chain joins TRBV20-1 and TRBJ2-5, with a possible D match to TRBD1 (6 bases). Germline values: CDR1 DFQATT, CDR2 SNEGSKA (reference sequence). Trimming removed 2 bases from V and 3 bases from J, with 10 bases in between. The CDR3 runs to 13 residues. The CDR3 nucleotides read TGCAGTGCTAGATCGGCAGGGGAAGAGACCCAGTACTTC. Amino acid sequence: CSARSAGEETQYF.

Concerning this clonotype itself: Compared with germline, one end of the junction differs, possibly owing to a read error. V gene TRBV24-1 combines with J gene TRBJ2-2, with 7 bases that match TRBD1. The germline V gene encodes CDR1 KGHDR and CDR2 SFDVKD. This CDR3 comprises 14 residues. The CDR3 DNA is TGTACCACCAGTGATTGGGACAGCACCGGGGAGCTGTTTTTT. Translation gives CTTSDWDSTGELFF.

This clonotype was seen a handful of times. The chain recombines TRBV12-3 or TRBV12-4 with TRBJ2-3; unclear D gene. The CDR3 has 14 residues. V lost 4 bases to trimming and J lost 4 bases, with 12 bases between them. DNA of the CDR3: TGTGCCAGCAGTTCCACCGGACCGGCAGATACGCAGTATTTT. Its protein is CASSSTGPADTQYF.

This clonotype was seen a handful of times. The V gene is TRBV6-8, the J gene TRBJ2-4, with TRBD1 as a possible D gene (5 bases). Trimming left V 5 bases short and J 0 bases short, with 11 bases between. Germline CDR1 and CDR2: MNHGY and SAAAGT. The CDR3 length is 15 residues. The CDR3 protein is CASSVTELAKNIQYF. The CDR3 DNA reads as TGTGCCAGCAGTGTGACAGAGCTAGCCAAAAACATTCAGTACTTC.

The chain has TRBV12-3 or TRBV12-4 and TRBJ2-7; D is uncertain. The CDR3 runs 15 residues. V lost 1 base, J lost 2 bases, and 12 bases lay in between. The CDR3 sequence: CASSLVSGSPYEQYF. CDR3 DNA sequence: TGTGCCAGCAGTTTAGTTAGTGGCAGCCCCTACGAGCAGTACTTC.

The rearrangement links TRBV7-9 to TRBJ1-2; 7 bases fit TRBD1. This CDR3 has 15 amino acids. Unmatched junction bases numbered 10, after V lost 2 bases and J lost 7 bases. From germline, CDR1 is SEHNR and CDR2 FQNEAQ (reference sequence). CDR3 nucleotides: TGTGCCAGCAGCTTAATATTCAGGGGGGAGTCTGGCTACACCTTC. Protein sequence: CASSLIFRGESGYTF. The full variable domain, with the rest looked up from reference TRBV7-9 and TRBJ1-2, is DTGVSQNPRHKITKRGQNVTFRCDPISEHNRLYWYRQTLGQGPEFLTYFQNEAQLEKSRLLSDRFSAERPKGSFSTLEIQRTEQGDSAMYLCASSLIFRGESGYTFGSGTRLTVV.

The J gene is TRBJ2-7, the V gene TRBV7-6, with TRBD1 as a possible D gene (5 bases). This CDR3 region has 15 residues. CDR1 and CDR2 from the germline V gene are SGHVS and FNYEAQ. V lost 3 bases, J lost 3 bases, and 15 bases lay in between. For the CDR3, the DNA is TGTGCCAGCAGCTTTTTTGACCTTCAGGGCTACGAGCAGTACTTC. Protein: CASSFFDLQGYEQYF.

This clonotype was detected only a few times. The V gene is TRBV7-9, the J gene TRBJ1-2, with 8 bases that match TRBD1. The CDR3 covers 16 residues. V trimming: 1 base; J trimming: 3 bases; junction bases outside the gene matches: 7. Germline values: CDR1 SEHNR, CDR2 FQNEAQ (reference sequence). This CDR3 is CASSLVPGTGDYGYTF. Here the CDR3 DNA reads TGTGCCAGCAGCTTAGTCCCCGGGACAGGAGACTATGGCTACACCTTC.

This clonotype was observed a handful of times. The chain joins TRBV7-6 to TRBJ1-4; 7 bases map to TRBD1. This CDR3 is built from 14 residues. The junction had 4 bases not matched to a gene; V was cut back by 6 bases and J by 3 bases. Germline V gene lookup returns CDR1 SGHVS and CDR2 FNYEAQ. CDR3 amino acids: CASRPTGPNEKLFF. The CDR3 DNA reads TGTGCCAGCAGGCCGACAGGGCCTAATGAAAAACTGTTTTTT.

This clonotype was detected only a few times. The V gene is TRBV6-1, the J gene TRBJ2-7; weak D call: TRBD1 (5 bases). The CDR3 runs 14 residues. Trimming stripped 7 bases from V and 3 bases from J, with 16 bases between. Germline lookup yields CDR1 MNHNS and CDR2 SASEGT. This CDR3 reads CASTVPAGFYEQYV. The CDR3 DNA reads TGTGCCAGCACTGTCCCTGCAGGGTTCTACGAGCAGTACGTC.

The chain uses TRBV7-3 and TRBJ2-7; a weak D match, TRBD1 (6 bases). The CDR3 consists of 18 residues. Germline-derived CDR1 and CDR2 are SGHTA and FQGTGA. With 7 bases removed from V and 3 bases from J, the gap between germline ends came to 28 bases. This CDR3 reads CASTSWSPWGPYFYEQYV. The CDR3 region has the DNA TGTGCCAGCACCTCTTGGTCCCCTTGGGGGCCCTATTTCTACGAGCAGTACGTC.

The V call is TRBV6-1, the J call TRBJ2-1, with D perhaps matching TRBD1 (9 bases). The CDR3 runs to 18 residues. The V gene lost 7 bases and the J gene lost 8 bases, with 30 bases spanning the gap. The germline V gene has CDR1 MNHNS and CDR2 SASEGT. The CDR3 here is CASTTGGFRGGLYYEQFF. The CDR3 coding sequence is TGTGCCAGCACTACAGGGGGCTTCCGGGGGGGGCTTTATTATGAGCAGTTCTTC.

This clonotype was seen only a few times. The chain couples TRBV6-2 or TRBV6-3 to TRBJ1-2; D gene uncertain. Germline loops: CDR1 MNHEY, CDR2 SVGEGT. Trimming removed 5 bases at V and 4 bases at J, with 14 bases between. The CDR3 spans 14 residues. DNA for the CDR3: TGTGCCAGCAGTGAAGCCCAGGTCTTCTATGGCTACACCTTC. Its protein is CASSEAQVFYGYTF.